Included here is one T cell receptor (beta chain) sequence, with context. The antigen is not known. The data stem from a study of neoadjuvant nivolumab and ipilimumab in lung cancer. At the level of the study: The combination arm added day-1 ipilimumab 1 mg/kg to nivolumab 3 mg/kg on days 1, 15, 29. The study's findings and limits: Resected-tumor TCR richness correlated positively with pretherapy blood richness. Pathologic regression was not significantly tied to TCR clonality. Only two of four nivolumab-treated tumors gained richness and clonality by surgery.

Method: immunoSEQ multiplex PCR; TCRdb's copy keeps in-frame clones and lacks some. The sample holds 3,300 or so clones; about 91% are singletons and the top ten take less than 2.5%. This sample comprised tumor tissue, obtained after neoadjuvant nivolumab, alone or with ipilimumab, at or shortly before surgery. The sequence was collected from an adult with non-small cell lung cancer.

This CDR3 reads CATTTGDLQETQYF. In DNA, the CDR3 is TGTGCCACCACGACAGGGGACCTCCAAGAGACCCAGTACTTC. The rearrangement uses TRBV5-4 and TRBJ2-5; 8 bases are a match to TRBD1. Germline V gene sequence: CDR1 SGHNT, CDR2 YYREEE (reference sequence). The CDR3 is made up of 14 amino acids. With 9 bases clipped from V and 1 base from J, the junction kept 8 bases outside the gene matches.